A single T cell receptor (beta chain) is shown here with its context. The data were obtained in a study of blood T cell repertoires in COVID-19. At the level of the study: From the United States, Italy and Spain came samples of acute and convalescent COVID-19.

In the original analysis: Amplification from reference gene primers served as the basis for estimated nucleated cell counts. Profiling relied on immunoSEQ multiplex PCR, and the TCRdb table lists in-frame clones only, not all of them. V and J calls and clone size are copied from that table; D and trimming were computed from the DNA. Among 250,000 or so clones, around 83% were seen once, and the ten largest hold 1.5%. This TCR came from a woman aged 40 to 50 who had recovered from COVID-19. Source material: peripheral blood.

DNA of the CDR3: TGTGCCAGCAGCCCCATGGAGGGCTCCTACAATGAGCAGTTCTTC. Amino acids: CASSPMEGSYNEQFF. The rearrangement links TRBV7-7 to TRBJ2-1; D may be TRBD2 (6 bases). This CDR3 has 15 residues. Germline CDR1 is SSHAT and CDR2 is FNYEAQ (reference sequence). Trimming took 5 bases from V and 0 from J, leaving 11 bases between them.